The entry that follows covers one T cell receptor (beta chain) sequence. Its specificity is not known. PCR amplification relied on 60 Vbeta primers (plus 13 Jbeta primers). Produced via immunoSEQ multiplex PCR; TCRdb's table is partial and in-frame only. The sample carries roughly 130,000 clones, more than 80% recorded once. The germline CDR1 and CDR2 sequences are SGHDT and YYEEEE. This CDR3 is built from 14 residues. The V and J ends lost 1 base and 8 bases respectively, with 10 bases between them. This record belongs to a study of cytomegalovirus exposure and HLA in healthy donors. Background on the study: HLA-typed donors contributed some 85 million unique TCRs, which were held in an early data release. Findings and caveats of the study: Later on, analysis showed that most CMV-associated TCR beta chains appeared to be HLA-restricted. There were some public TCRs occurring in many donors, but most TCR sequences were rare. Immune exposure information available was restricted to CMV serostatus.

This TCR was sampled from a man younger than 45 in good health and CMV-seronegative. This chain uses TRBV5-6 with TRBJ1-6, with a tentative D call TRBD1 (5 bases). The sequenced sample consisted of PBMCs. CDR3 amino acids: CASSLPRVDSPLHF. The CDR3 DNA reads as TGTGCCAGCAGCTTGCCCAGGGTGGATTCACCCCTCCACTTT.